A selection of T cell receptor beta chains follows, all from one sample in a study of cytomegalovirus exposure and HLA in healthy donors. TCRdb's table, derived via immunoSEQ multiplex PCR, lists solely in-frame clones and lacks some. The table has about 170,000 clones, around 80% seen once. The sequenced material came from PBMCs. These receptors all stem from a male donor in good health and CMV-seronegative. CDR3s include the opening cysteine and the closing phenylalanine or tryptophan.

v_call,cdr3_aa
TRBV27,CASSSPGQGTDTQYF
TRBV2,CASSPSTARAETQYF
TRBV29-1,CSGRQGAYTGELFF
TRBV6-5,CASSAGTGYTEAFF
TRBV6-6,CASSRQGRSEQYF
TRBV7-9,CASSDASGRVSGELFF
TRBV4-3,CASSQDRRSNYGYTF
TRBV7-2,CASSLVLAGGTYNEQFF
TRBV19,CASSILQGDNSPLHF
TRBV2,CASSKSRGENYGYTF
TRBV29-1,CSVAGTSYEQYF
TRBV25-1,CASRRGTSGTYEQYF
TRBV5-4,CASSFRDSYEQYF
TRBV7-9,CASSPAGKGADYGYTF
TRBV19,CASSIDYSTDTQYF
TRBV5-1,CASSFAGASDTQYF
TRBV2,CASSEGRNTEAFF
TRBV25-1,CASSEYGGEKETQYF
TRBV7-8,CASSLAMGARETQYF
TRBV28,CASSLERSTEAFF
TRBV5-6,CASSRGTGRRRGYPF
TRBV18,CASSLTTEGNTEAFF
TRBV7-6,CASSQDLAGGLAEQFF
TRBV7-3,CASSPLGGGPDTQYF
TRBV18,CASSPGQGNQPQHF
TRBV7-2,CASSFSRGSYEQYF
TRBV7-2,CASSLLAGAVNEQFF
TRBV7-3,CASSPQLAGQETQYF
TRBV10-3,CAISPDYRPREQYF
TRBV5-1,CASSLSASGMEEQFF
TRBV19,CASSMDQQGAWNTEAFF
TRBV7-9,CASSLPLRLAGDTDTQYF
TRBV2,CASSSRGAPTTDTQYF
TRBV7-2,CASSLATPPGSYGYTF
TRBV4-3,CASSKSSSGANVLTF
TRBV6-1,CASSEGQLINEKLFF
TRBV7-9,CASSLTGQGESNQPQHF
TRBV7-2,CASSLGASGANVLTF
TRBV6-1,CASSEWQGAGVRAFF
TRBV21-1,CASKLTNQPQHF
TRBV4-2,CASSQEQGIQPQHF
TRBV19,CASSMLGAGATNEKLFF
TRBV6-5,CASNPTRGLRGEQYF
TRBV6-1,CASSKGTVGNTIYF
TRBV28,CASSPNGLDRAEQFF
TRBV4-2,CASSRGQHTEAFF